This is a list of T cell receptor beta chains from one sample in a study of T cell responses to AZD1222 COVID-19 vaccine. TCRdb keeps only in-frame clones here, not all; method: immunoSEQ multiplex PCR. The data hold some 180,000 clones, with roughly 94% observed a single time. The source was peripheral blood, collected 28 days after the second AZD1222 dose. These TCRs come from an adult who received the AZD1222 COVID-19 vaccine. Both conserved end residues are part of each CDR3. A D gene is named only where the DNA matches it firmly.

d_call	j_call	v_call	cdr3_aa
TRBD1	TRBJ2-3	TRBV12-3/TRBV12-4	CASRQGSHPAQYF
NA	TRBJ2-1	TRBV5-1	CASSLGTRGGYNEQFF
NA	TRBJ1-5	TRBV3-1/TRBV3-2	CASSQDTGPYQPQHF
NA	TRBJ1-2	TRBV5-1	CASSYGGSYTF
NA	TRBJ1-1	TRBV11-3	CASSWGIKGGAFF
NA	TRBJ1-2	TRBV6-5	CASSSRQFANYGYTF
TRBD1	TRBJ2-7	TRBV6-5	CASDRDRGPRDEQYF
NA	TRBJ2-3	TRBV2	CASRGNSRTDTQYF
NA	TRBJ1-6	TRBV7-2	CASSLVGDSPLHF
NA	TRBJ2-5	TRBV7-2	CASSLGQQETQYF
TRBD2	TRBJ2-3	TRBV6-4	CASSPTSGSTDTQYF
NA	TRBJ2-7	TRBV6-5	CASRKTGSIYEQYF
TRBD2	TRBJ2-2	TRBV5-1	CASSVGLAGAANTGELFF
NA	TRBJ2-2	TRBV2	CASSGAGGTGELFF
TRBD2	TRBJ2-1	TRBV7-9	CASSPGLAGDNEQFF